The 18 T cell receptor beta chains below were found in one sample sequenced in a study of molecular identifiers for immune sequencing clone quantification. TCRdb recomputed calls from the PCR reads with MiXCR, one row per CDR3 protein. The table records 80,000 to 100,000 distinct CDR3 sequences, approximately 24% of them present only once. The material sequenced was naive CD8+ T cells from blood, with Jurkat cell RNA spiked in. This sample's subset: FACS-sorted CD8+CD4-CCR7+CD45RA+ naive T cells. These TCRs come from a human donor in good health. Some libraries in this study had Jurkat cell RNA spiked in.

The rearrangement uses TRBV19 and TRBJ2-7; unclear D gene. The germline V and J ends were trimmed by 6 bases and 3 bases, with 12 bases remaining between them. The V gene's germline CDR1 is LNHDA and CDR2 SQIVND (reference sequence). The CDR3 extends over 13 amino acids. The CDR3 DNA sequence: TGTGCCAGTAGCCCAGCCGAGAACTACGAGCAGTACTTC. Amino acid sequence: CASSPAENYEQYF.

The table lists this clonotype with a few counts. A much larger clone differs from this one at a single base, so this may be a read error. The chain employs TRBV3-1 and TRBJ1-2; no firm D call. CDR1 and CDR2 (germline): LGHDT, YNNKEL (reference sequence). The ends were cut back, 5 bases at V and 4 bases at J, with 20 bases in the middle. CDR3 length equals 16 residues. CDR3 coding DNA: TGTGCCAGCAGCTATGGTCCCTGGGGATCACCCTATGGCTACACCTTC. Its protein is CASSYGPWGSPYGYTF. The full variable domain, its missing parts supplied by reference TRBV3-1 and TRBJ1-2, is DTAVSQTPKYLVTQMGNDKSIKCEQNLGHDTMYWYKQDSKKFLKIMFSYNNKELIINETVPNRFSPKSPDKAHLNLHINSLELGDSAVYFCASSYGPWGSPYGYTFGSGTRLTVV.

As concerns this clonotype: A much larger clone differs from this one at a single base, so this may be a read error. The V gene is TRBV6-2 or TRBV6-3, the J gene TRBJ1-1; TRBD1 agrees at 8 bases. CDR1 MNHEY and CDR2 SVGEGT come from the germline V gene. The CDR3 is 11 residues long. The CDR3 reads CASTVTGEALF. The CDR3 DNA sequence: TGTGCCAGCACTGTGACAGGGGAAGCTTTGTTT.

The V call is TRBV7-9, the J call TRBJ2-2; no firm D call. The CDR3 consists of 17 residues. The germline gives CDR1 SEHNR, CDR2 FQNEAQ (reference sequence). V lost 6 bases to trimming and J lost 2 bases, with 19 bases between them. The CDR3, as DNA: TGTGCCAGCAGTTCTTCCCCCGAGACTCTTAACACCGGGGAGCTGTTTTTT. It specifies CASSSSPETLNTGELFF. The full variable domain, completed using reference TRBV7-9 and TRBJ2-2, is DTGVSQNPRHKITKRGQNVTFRCDPISEHNRLYWYRQTLGQGPEFLTYFQNEAQLEKSRLLSDRFSAERPKGSFSTLEIQRTEQGDSAMYLCASSSSPETLNTGELFFGEGSRLTVL.

In the case of this clonotype: A read error may be the cause here, since a much bigger clone is one base away. This chain connects TRBV20-1 to TRBJ2-7, with TRBD2 as a possible D gene (5 bases). The V end was cut by 3 bases, the J end by 2 bases, with 14 bases between. The germline gives CDR1 DFQATT, CDR2 SNEGSKA (reference sequence). The CDR3 length is 14 residues. The CDR3 DNA reads as TGCAGTGCTAGGGACTTCCAATCAACCTACGAGCAGTACTTC. It codes for CSARDFQSTYEQYF.

V is TRBV5-1 and J is TRBJ2-1; D is unresolved. V lost 7 bases to trimming and J lost 7 bases, with 15 bases between them. The CDR3 contains 13 residues. In germline, CDR1 is SGHRS, CDR2 YFSETQ. CDR3 bases: TGCGCCAGCCGGCCCGAACCGTGGAATGAGCAGTTCTTC. It specifies CASRPEPWNEQFF.

Comments on this clonotype: One junction end disagrees with the germline gene, perhaps due to a read error. The V and J genes are TRBV18 and TRBJ2-7, with a possible D match to TRBD2 (6 bases). CDR3 length equals 15 residues. CDR1 and CDR2 (germline): KGHSH, LQKENI. The CDR3 sequence is CASTPRDLDYYEQYF. CDR3 bases: TGTGCCAGCACACCCAGGGACTTGGACTACTACGAGCAGTACTTC.

This clonotype has ten or more counts. The chain carries TRBV4-2 and TRBJ2-2; 8 bases are a match to TRBD2. This CDR3 has 20 residues. Germline V gene sequence: CDR1 LGHNA, CDR2 YNFKEQ. The V segment lost 1 base and the J segment 5 bases; nucleotides outside the gene matches: 18. The CDR3 reads CASSQAEKDGRAFRTGELFF. CDR3 bases: TGTGCCAGCAGCCAAGCAGAGAAGGACGGGAGGGCCTTTCGTACCGGGGAGCTGTTTTTT.

This clonotype was seen ten or more times. This chain joins TRBV27 and TRBJ2-7; 8 bases are a match to TRBD1. Germline-derived CDR1 and CDR2 are MNHEY and SMNVEV (reference sequence). This CDR3 contains 16 residues. J lost 4 bases, V lost 0 bases, and 8 bases had no gene match. CDR3 DNA: TGTGCCAGCAGTTTATCAGGGGGGACAGGCGATTACGAGCAGTACTTC. It yields the protein CASSLSGGTGDYEQYF.

This chain uses TRBV12-3 or TRBV12-4 with TRBJ2-1; weak D call: TRBD2 (5 bases). Trimming left V 6 bases short and J 3 bases short, with 15 bases between. This CDR3 has 15 amino acids. CDR3 bases: TGTGCCAGCAGCTCCGACGGGGAGCTCTACAATGAGCAGTTCTTC. This translates into CASSSDGELYNEQFF.

Worth noting for this clonotype: A much larger clone is a single base away; this may be a read error. The chain links TRBV20-1 to TRBJ2-7; 11 nucleotides align to TRBD1. Looked up from germline, CDR1 is DFQATT and CDR2 is SNEGSKA (reference sequence). The CDR3 covers 14 residues. The CDR3 protein is CGARGQGVVYEQYF. DNA for the CDR3: TGCGGTGCTAGGGGACAGGGGGTTGTTTACGAGCAGTACTTC.

This clonotype was seen many times. This chain joins TRBV27 and TRBJ2-7, with D possibly matching TRBD2 (7 bases). The length of the CDR3 is 15 residues. From germline, CDR1 is MNHEY and CDR2 SMNVEV (reference sequence). The V end lost 2 bases, the J end lost 2 bases, and 13 bases lay between the germline ends. This chain's CDR3 is CASSLRGGGAYEQYF. The CDR3 DNA reads as TGTGCCAGCAGTTTAAGAGGGGGGGGGGCCTACGAGCAGTACTTC.

The V and J genes are TRBV4-1 and TRBJ2-2, with 11 bases fitting TRBD1. The CDR3 is 17 residues long. Germline assignment: CDR1 MGHRA and CDR2 YSYEKL. With 1 base clipped from V and 7 bases from J, the junction kept 8 bases outside the gene matches. The CDR3 loop reads CASSQGPGQGVFGELFF. The CDR3 region has the DNA TGCGCCAGCAGCCAAGGGCCGGGACAGGGGGTGTTCGGGGAGCTGTTTTTT.

About this clonotype itself: Given a much more abundant clone one base away, this may be a read error. This rearrangement joins TRBV6-5 to TRBJ1-1, with unresolved D. The CDR3 sequence is 16 residues long. V lost 0 bases, J lost 5 bases, and 16 bases lay in between. Looked up from germline, CDR1 is MNHEY and CDR2 is SVGAGI. CDR3 region: CASSYSGGLSQTEAFF. The CDR3 DNA reads as TGTGCCAGCAGTTACTCGGGAGGCCTTTCCCAGACTGAAGCTTTCTTT.

This clonotype was recorded at least ten times. V usage is TRBV7-6 and J usage is TRBJ1-5; D is unclear. This CDR3 has 14 amino acids. The V gene lost 1 base and the J gene lost 3 bases, with 7 bases spanning the gap. Germline CDR1 SGHVS, CDR2 FNYEAQ. The CDR3 nucleotides read TGTGCCAGCAGCTTAGGCCAGGACAATCAGCCCCAGCATTTT. Translation gives CASSLGQDNQPQHF. Looking up the rest from reference TRBV7-6 and TRBJ1-5 gives the full variable domain: GAGVSQSPRYKVTKRGQDVALRCDPISGHVSLYWYRQALGQGPEFLTYFNYEAQQDKSGLPNDRFSAERPEGSISTLTIQRTEQRDSAMYRCASSLGQDNQPQHFGDGTRLSIL.

To note about this clonotype: A much larger clone differs from this one at a single base, so this may be a read error. This rearrangement joins TRBV6-2 or TRBV6-3 to TRBJ2-7, with 7 bases fitting TRBD1. Germline CDR1 is MNHEY and CDR2 is SVGEGT. This CDR3 comprises 15 residues. The CDR3 region is CASGYLRDSSYEQYF. The CDR3 DNA reads TGTGCCAGCGGTTACCTCCGGGACAGCTCCTACGAGCAGTACTTC.

This clonotype was recorded many times. The chain links TRBV18 to TRBJ1-1; D ambiguous. V was trimmed by 1 base and J by 3 bases, leaving 15 bases between them. This CDR3 is 16 amino acids long. Germline assignment: CDR1 KGHSH and CDR2 LQKENI. Here the CDR3 DNA reads TGTGCCAGCTCACCACGTTATGAGTCTTTAGACACTGAAGCTTTCTTT. It codes for CASSPRYESLDTEAFF.

This clonotype has more than one count but fewer than ten. The rearrangement links TRBV4-3 to TRBJ2-7; unclear D gene. The CDR3 has 12 residues. V was clipped by 3 bases and J by 3 bases, with 6 bases between them. The germline V gene has CDR1 LGHNA and CDR2 YSLEER. The CDR3 loop reads CASSHDHYEQYF. The CDR3 DNA sequence: TGCGCCAGCAGCCATGACCACTACGAGCAGTACTTC.